The T cell receptor (beta chain) under discussion was sequenced for a study of shared clonotypes between healthy human individuals. In the original analysis: ImmunoSEQ output lacked quality scores and full-length reads, limiting matched filtering. Clones were read by immunoSEQ multiplex PCR, and TCRdb kept only the in-frame ones, dropping some. That table is the source of V, J and clone size, and D and trimming were worked out from the DNA. Among millions of clones listed, over 90% were seen once. Germline loops: CDR1 MNHEY, CDR2 SMNVEV (reference sequence). This CDR3 has 16 residues. Trimming left V 5 bases short and J 1 base short, with 16 bases between.

The receptor was derived from a man aged 18 to 29 in good health. Some clones in this sample may be carry-over from other donors' samples. The sequenced sample was naive CD4+ T cells from PBMCs. Regarding subset: CD45RA+ positively selected. The chain recombines TRBV27 with TRBJ2-3; D might be TRBD2 (6 bases). The CDR3: CASSRRRDLRTDTQYF. In nucleotides, the CDR3 is TGTGCCAGCAGTCGACGACGGGACTTACGCACAGATACGCAGTATTTT.